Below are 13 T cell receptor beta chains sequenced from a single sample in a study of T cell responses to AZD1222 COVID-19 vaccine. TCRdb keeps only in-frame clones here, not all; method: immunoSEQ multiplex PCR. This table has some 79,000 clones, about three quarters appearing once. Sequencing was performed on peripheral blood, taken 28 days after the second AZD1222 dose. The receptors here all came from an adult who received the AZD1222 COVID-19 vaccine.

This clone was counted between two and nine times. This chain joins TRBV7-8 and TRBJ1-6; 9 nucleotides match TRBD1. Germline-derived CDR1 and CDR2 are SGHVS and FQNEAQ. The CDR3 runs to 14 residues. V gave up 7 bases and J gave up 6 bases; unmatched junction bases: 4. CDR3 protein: CASTRTGVNSPLHF. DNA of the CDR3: TGTGCCAGCACCCGGACAGGGGTTAATTCACCCCTCCACTTT. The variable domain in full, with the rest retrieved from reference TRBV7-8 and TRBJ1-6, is GAGVSQSPRYKVAKRGQDVALRCDPISGHVSLFWYQQALGQGPEFLTYFQNEAQLDKSGLPSDRFFAERPEGSVSTLKIQRTQQEDSAVYLCASTRTGVNSPLHFGNGTRLTVT.

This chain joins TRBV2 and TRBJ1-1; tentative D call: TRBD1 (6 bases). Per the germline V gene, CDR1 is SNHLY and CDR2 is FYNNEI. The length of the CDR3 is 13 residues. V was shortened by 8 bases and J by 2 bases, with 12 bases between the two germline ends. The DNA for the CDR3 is TGTGCCAGCTCTGACAGGCACAACACTGAAGCTTTCTTT. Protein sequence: CASSDRHNTEAFF.

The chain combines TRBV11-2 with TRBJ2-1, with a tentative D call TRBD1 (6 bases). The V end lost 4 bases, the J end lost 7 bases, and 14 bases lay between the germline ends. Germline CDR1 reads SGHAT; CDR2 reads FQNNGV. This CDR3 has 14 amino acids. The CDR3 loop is CASSSLTGRNEQFF. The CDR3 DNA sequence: TGTGCCAGCAGCTCGCTCACAGGGAGAAATGAGCAGTTCTTC.

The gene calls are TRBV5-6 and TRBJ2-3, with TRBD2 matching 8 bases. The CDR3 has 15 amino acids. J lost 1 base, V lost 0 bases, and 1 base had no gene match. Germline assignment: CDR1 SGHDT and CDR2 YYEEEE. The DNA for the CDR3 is TGTGCCAGCAGCTTGGCGGGGGGGCGCACAGATACGCAGTATTTT. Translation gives CASSLAGGRTDTQYF. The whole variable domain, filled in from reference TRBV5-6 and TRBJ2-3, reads DAGVTQSPTHLIKTRGQQVTLRCSPKSGHDTVSWYQQALGQGPQFIFQYYEEEERQRGNFPDRFSGHQFPNYSSELNVNALLLGDSALYLCASSLAGGRTDTQYFGPGTRLTVL.

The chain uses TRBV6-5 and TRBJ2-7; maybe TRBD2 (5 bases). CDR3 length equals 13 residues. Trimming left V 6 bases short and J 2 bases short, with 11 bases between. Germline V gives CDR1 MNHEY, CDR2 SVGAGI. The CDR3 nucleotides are TGTGCCAGCAGCCGGGAATTGCCCTACGAGCAGTACTTC. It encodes CASSRELPYEQYF.

CDR3 sequence reads: CASSRDTNYEQYF. The CDR3 nucleotides are TGTGCCAGCAGCCGGGACACTAACTACGAGCAGTACTTC. V usage is TRBV7-9 and J usage is TRBJ2-7; a weak D match, TRBD1 (6 bases). Germline lookup yields CDR1 SEHNR and CDR2 FQNEAQ (reference sequence). The CDR3 is 13 residues long. V lost 5 bases and J lost 3, with 11 bases in between. Combining the CDR3 with reference TRBV7-9 and TRBJ2-7 gives the whole variable domain DTGVSQNPRHKITKRGQNVTFRCDPISEHNRLYWYRQTLGQGPEFLTYFQNEAQLEKSRLLSDRFSAERPKGSFSTLEIQRTEQGDSAMYLCASSRDTNYEQYFGPGTRLTVT.

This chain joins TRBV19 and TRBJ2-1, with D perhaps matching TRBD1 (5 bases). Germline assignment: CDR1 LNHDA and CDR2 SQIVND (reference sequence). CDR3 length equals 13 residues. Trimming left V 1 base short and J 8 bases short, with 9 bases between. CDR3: CASSIAAGYEQFF. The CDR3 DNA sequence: TGTGCCAGTAGTATAGCGGCAGGGTATGAGCAGTTCTTC.

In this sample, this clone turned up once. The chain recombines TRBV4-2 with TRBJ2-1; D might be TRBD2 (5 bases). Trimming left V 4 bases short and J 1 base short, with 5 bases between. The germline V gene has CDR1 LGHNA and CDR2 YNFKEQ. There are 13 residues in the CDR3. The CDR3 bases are TGTGCCAGCAGCCGAGGGTCCTACAATGAGCAGTTCTTC. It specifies CASSRGSYNEQFF.

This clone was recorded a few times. CDR3: CASGPGTSNQPQHF. Here the CDR3 DNA reads TGTGCCAGCGGACCAGGTACTAGCAATCAGCCCCAGCATTTT. The chain has TRBV21-1 and TRBJ1-5. TRBV21-1 is recorded as a pseudogene. The length of the CDR3 is 14 residues.

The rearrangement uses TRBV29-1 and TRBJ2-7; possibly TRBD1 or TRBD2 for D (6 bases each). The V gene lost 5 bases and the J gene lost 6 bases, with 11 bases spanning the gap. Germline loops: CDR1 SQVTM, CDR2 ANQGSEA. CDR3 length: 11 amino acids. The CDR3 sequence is CSVRWGAEQYF. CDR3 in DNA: TGCAGCGTTCGGTGGGGGGCCGAGCAGTACTTC.

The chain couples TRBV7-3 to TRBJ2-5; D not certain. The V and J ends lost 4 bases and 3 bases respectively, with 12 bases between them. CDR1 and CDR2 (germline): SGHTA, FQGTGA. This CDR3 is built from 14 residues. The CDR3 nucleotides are TGTGCCAGCAGCTCATCCATTCACGAAGAGACCCAGTACTTC. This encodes CASSSSIHEETQYF.

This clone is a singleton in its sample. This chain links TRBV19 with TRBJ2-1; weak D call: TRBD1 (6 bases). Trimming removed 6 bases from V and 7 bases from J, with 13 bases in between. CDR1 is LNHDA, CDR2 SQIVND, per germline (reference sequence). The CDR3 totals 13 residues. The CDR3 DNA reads TGTGCCAGTAGACCCCGGACAGCGAATGAGCAGTTCTTC. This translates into CASRPRTANEQFF.

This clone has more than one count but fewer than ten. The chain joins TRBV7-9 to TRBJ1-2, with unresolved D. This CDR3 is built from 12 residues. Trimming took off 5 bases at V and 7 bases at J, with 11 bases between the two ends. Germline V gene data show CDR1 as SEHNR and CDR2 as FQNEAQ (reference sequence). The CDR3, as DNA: TGTGCCAGCAGCCCGAGAGAGGTTGGCTACACCTTC. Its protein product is CASSPREVGYTF.